This TCR beta chain was recovered during a study of cytomegalovirus exposure and HLA in healthy donors (TCRdb year 2017). Regarding the study in general: An earlier analysis of more than 550 of the donors reported 276 Gb of sequence data and 90 million to 120 million unique TCR beta sequences obtained from 150 million to 200 million T cells. About 300 gigabases of sequencing data and approximately 84 million unique TCR sequences were included in an early release covering 550 to 650 HLA-typed donors. Among the approximately 420 genotyped donors, more than 70% belonged to the genetic ancestry cluster associated with self-reported Caucasian donors. The aim of the study was to test whether cataloging public T cell receptors could identify signatures of past pathogen exposure. The T cell repertoires of 700 or so subjects were profiled by immunosequencing and related to cytomegalovirus serostatus. A separate validation cohort of approximately 130 different subjects was used in addition to the approximately 700-subject first cohort. To predict cytomegalovirus infection status, the study brought together high-throughput TCR immunosequencing, statistical association of individual TCRs with disease status, and machine learning. A later analysis re-analyzed previously published TCR beta repertoires from 660 or so donors and added high-resolution HLA genotyping to study TCR occurrence patterns. The later analysis used no new phenotypic data to find candidate immune exposures, relying instead on TCR beta sequences and their occurrence across donors. In an earlier analysis of roughly 600 of the donors, high-throughput TCR beta sequencing was used to judge whether each TCR beta V gene segment behaved as functional or pseudogenic. Donor age, sex, ethnicity and CMV serostatus were collected together with the repertoire data. In a later genetic analysis, genome-wide SNP genotypes for about three fifths of the roughly 670 donors were used, and that subset was treated as a discovery cohort. Every discovery cohort repertoire had been produced on one sequencing platform. HLA typing covered class I and class II loci at four-digit resolution. The number of typed donors differed by locus: roughly 629-640 for A, B, C, DRB1 and DQB1; 522 for DQA1; 606 for DPA1; and some 450 for DPB1. About 5 DR-DQ haplotypes were handled as single units for association and clustering, since linkage in the cohort was strong. Among about 370 genotyped donors of the cohort, an average of roughly 230,000 unique TCR beta nucleotide sequences was sequenced per donor, of which about 18% were non-productive. What the research found in general, with its limitations: Over 15 rarely observed V segments, including chromosome 9 orphons, were excluded from the earlier analysis of approximately 600 of the donors because counts were too low. The classifier was reported to diagnose cytomegalovirus status with high specificity and sensitivity in both the original cohort and the validation cohort. According to a later analysis, TCR association rates differed among HLA loci, with DRB1 alleles showing the most associated TCRs and HLA-C alleles showing the fewest. Some IMGT-functional V segments, including TRBV6-2 and TRBV6-3, could not be told apart with the 87-base-pair reads, so those segments were excluded. A later analysis reported that several top co-occurrence clusters appeared linked to parvovirus B19, influenza, CMV and Epstein-Barr virus. A few of the identified cytomegalovirus-associated TCR beta chains were confirmed in vitro to be specific for cytomegalovirus antigens. A further reported finding was that TCR beta sequences accurately predicted the HLA-A and HLA-B alleles for most subjects in the first cohort. Because some donors lacked HLA typing at each locus, the association tests relied only on the typed subset. CMV serostatus was the only immune exposure information available for the cohort. According to a later analysis, most CMV-associated TCR beta chains appeared to be HLA-restricted, and the HLA associations seemed to be driven largely by CMV exposure. It was suggested by the authors that the approach could potentially be generalized to other disease states and immunological phenotypes. A cluster of highly shared sequence variants was judged likely to be a technical artifact of the sequencing pipeline. Correlated functional status among segregating V segments might be attributable to linkage disequilibrium, but an unknown experimental factor could not be ruled out. When HLA alleles, especially DR and DQ, strongly co-occurred, attributing TCR associations to individual alleles was difficult. A later genetic analysis associated a missense DCLRE1C variant with V-gene and J-gene trimming of TCR beta chains, and an independent cohort replicated the association. At a false discovery rate of 0.05, a later analysis linked around 17,000 TCR beta sequences to specific HLA alleles. In an earlier analysis of 450 to 750 of the donors, most TCR beta V segments appeared in productive rearrangements about 90% or about 30% of the time, broadly matching IMGT annotations. In the study, around 160 TCR beta chains were listed as associated with cytomegalovirus. Compared with equally common non-associated chains, HLA-associated TCR beta chains in a later analysis were more clonally expanded and had lower generation probabilities. Across donors, most TCR sequences were observed very rarely, whereas some public TCRs were present in many individuals. Compared with the roughly 710-donor mean, donors in an Asian-associated ancestry cluster had fewer N-insertions in productive TCRs, according to a later genetic analysis. Only TCR beta chains were sequenced in this cohort, and the absence of alpha or paired-chain data limited detectable features. Sequencing depth was assumed to be roughly uniform across donors in the presence/absence analyses, though that assumption may not hold.

V sheds 4 bases and J sheds 1 base, leaving 15 bases between their ends. CDR1 and CDR2, looked up from the germline V gene (reference sequence), are SGHNT and YYREEE. The CDR3 sequence holds 16 residues, the cysteine and phenylalanine included. Just the 48-base CDR3 DNA is kept, in frame starting at base 1. The cohort comprised around 690 healthy bone marrow donors. All cohort members were sampled while nominally healthy, although unrecorded immune exposures were likely present. The donor tested CMV seropositive and was one of the 289 seropositive cohort members. Every donor gave a peripheral blood sample, and the peripheral blood mononuclear cells from that sample were used for TCR beta sequencing. The Qiagen DNeasy Blood Extraction Kit was used to extract genomic DNA from the blood cell samples. Libraries came from the immunoSEQ multiplex PCR assay. The multiplex PCR relied on a mix of 60 forward primers for TCR Vbeta segments and 13 reverse primers for TCR Jbeta segments. The CDR3 region of rearranged TCR beta genes was amplified from genomic DNA with a multiplex PCR assay. The amplified TCR beta libraries were sequenced on the Illumina HiSeq System as 87-base-pair reads. Processing in the source paper ran as follows. A later analysis counted about 80 million unique TCR beta chains across the 690 or so repertoires, and approximately 11 million of these chains were shared by at least two donors. Raw reads were error-corrected and collapsed into unique sequences by a nearest-neighbor algorithm in which closely related sequences were merged to remove PCR and sequencing errors. CDR3 sequences were aligned to IMGT reference sequences to assign V, D and J gene segments. Each retained sequence needed at least a six-nucleotide match to both a V gene segment and a J gene segment. Rearrangements were classified as productive when the CDR3 lacked stop codons and remained in frame with V and J, and all other rearrangements were classified as non-productive. Following IMGT convention, CDR3 was defined as the stretch from the second conserved V-encoded cysteine up to the conserved J-encoded phenylalanine. In an earlier analysis of around 600 of the donors, sequences lacking an unambiguous match to a single V gene segment were excluded. An earlier analysis of several hundred of the donors called V segments functional above 56.7% productive rearrangements and segregating when the between-donor standard deviation exceeded 5%. A statistical classification framework was developed to diagnose cytomegalovirus status using the catalog of TCR beta chain sequences. V and J gene assignment, in a later analysis, came from comparing TCR nucleotide sequences with IMGT/GENE-DB human TR gene sequences. Using the TCRdist pipeline, a later analysis assigned CDR3 sequences along with most-parsimonious VDJ recombination scenarios. In a later analysis, each TCR beta chain was defined by its CDR3 amino acid sequence together with its V-gene family, and reads lacking a unique V-gene family were excluded. In a later analysis, fewer than 650 highly shared, low-generation-probability nucleotide sequences were removed to address suspected cross-contamination and a sequencing artifact. For each public chain, a later analysis derived a clonal expansion index from normalized ranks of inferred template counts within each repertoire. A later analysis computed generation probabilities with a VDJ recombination model fitted to out-of-frame rearrangements, and checked the results against IGoR. In a later analysis, TCR-TCR, TCR-HLA and TCR-CMV co-occurrence was scored with hypergeometric tests, and a repertoire-size bias correction was applied to TCR pairs. False discovery rates were estimated in a later analysis by permuting HLA or CMV assignments 20 times. A later analysis grouped co-occurring TCRs with DBSCAN, adding TCRdist sequence similarity when clustering within HLA-allele-positive subsets. For co-occurrence clustering, repertoires with fewer than 30,000 or more than 120,000 public chains were excluded, along with five or six repertoires with anomalous nucleotide sharing. Not all clones reach the TCRdb copy of this immuneACCESS table, which keeps in-frame sequences only. Checked studies attribute under half of the gap to unresolved V genes and leave the rest unexplained. V and J calls and clone size follow that table, whereas D and trimming were derived from the DNA. Here the sample has roughly 160,000 clones; roughly 79% occur a single time. The ten largest clones represent 3.1% of the sample.

Of note for this clone: Its cognate antigen has yet to be identified. Base qualities are not recorded, but no much larger clone differs from it by a single base.

The sequenced sample was PBMCs. The sequence links TRBV5-4 to TRBJ2-1, with a tentative D gene TRBD1 over 6 matching bases. The TCR comes from a woman aged 45-59 years in good health and CMV-seropositive. The DNA sequence is as follows: TGTGCCAGCAGCCCACAGGGCGGCGGGTCCTACAATGAGCAGTTCTTC. It specifies CASSPQGGGSYNEQFF. Joined to the reference TRBV5-4 and TRBJ2-1 proteins, this CDR3 gives the full variable domain: ETGVTQSPTHLIKTRGQQVTLRCSSQSGHNTVSWYQQALGQGPQFIFQYYREEENGRGNFPPRFSGLQFPNYSSELNVNALELDDSALYLCASSPQGGGSYNEQFFGPGTRLTVL.